This T cell receptor beta chain was observed in a study of blood T cells in healthy people across ages. Overall study results and limits: PBMCs went unsorted, and a conclusive naive versus antigen-experienced comparison was therefore prevented.

The donors, all healthy, were Caucasians living in Russia, aged roughly 6 to 100. Points on this clonotype: The antigen remains unidentified.

Primed by a sample-barcoded 5' primer and a J-beta primer mix, a second PCR proceeded for about 6 to 12 cycles. Each CDR3 protein is one row after TCRdb ran MiXCR on the 5' RACE reads. The sample gives 1 million or so distinct CDR3 sequences, under 30% of which show up once; approximately 0.75% is in the top ten. V was cut by 1 base and J by 9 bases, with 18 bases left in between. Germline V gene data show CDR1 as DFQATT and CDR2 as SNEGSKA (reference sequence). The CDR3 is 14 amino acids. These data were also filed under a second study, of T cells of mothers and their children. This second report adds: Every mother supplied over 10 million TCR beta CDR3 reads and every child several million.

V is TRBV20-1 and J is TRBJ2-5, with D perhaps matching TRBD1 or TRBD2 (5 bases each). Specimen: blood. The clonotype originates from a girl aged 2-10 years in good health. CDR3 bases: TGCAGTGCTAGAGGAGGGACCGCGTCCGGGGCCCAGTACTTC. This translates into CSARGGTASGAQYF.